Sequencing of this TCR beta chain was carried out in a study of cytomegalovirus exposure and HLA in healthy donors. Study at large: Findings of an earlier analysis included over 95 million unique TCR beta sequences from roughly 180 million T cells.

Primers for the PCR totalled 60 Vbeta and 13 Jbeta. The protocol was immunoSEQ multiplex PCR, while the TCRdb copy is restricted to in-frame clones and leaves out a portion. The sample has about 190,000 clones, 65% to 80% seen once. This clone was seen more than once but under ten times. The antigen is unknown. The CDR3 consists of 12 residues. Germline CDR1 reads LNHNV; CDR2 reads YYDKDF (reference sequence). Overall study findings and caveats: It was taken for granted in presence/absence analyses that sequencing depth across donors was roughly uniform.

The chain links TRBV15 to TRBJ2-7; maybe TRBD2 (6 bases). The sample consisted of PBMCs. This TCR came from a man aged 25-45 years in good health and CMV-seropositive. This chain's CDR3 is CATSRSSGGMIV. Written as DNA, the CDR3 is TGTGCCACCAGCAGATCTTCTGGCGGGATGATCGTC.